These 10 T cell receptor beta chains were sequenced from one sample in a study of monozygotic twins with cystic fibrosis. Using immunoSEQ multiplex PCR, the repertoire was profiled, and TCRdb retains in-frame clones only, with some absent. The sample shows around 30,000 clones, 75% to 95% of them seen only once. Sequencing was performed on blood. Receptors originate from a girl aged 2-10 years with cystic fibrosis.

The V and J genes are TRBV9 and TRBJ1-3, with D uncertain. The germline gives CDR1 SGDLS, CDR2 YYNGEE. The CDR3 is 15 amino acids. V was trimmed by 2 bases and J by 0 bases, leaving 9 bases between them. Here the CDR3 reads CASSVDMSSGNTIYF. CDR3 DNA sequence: TGTGCCAGCAGCGTTGACATGAGCTCTGGAAACACCATATATTTT.

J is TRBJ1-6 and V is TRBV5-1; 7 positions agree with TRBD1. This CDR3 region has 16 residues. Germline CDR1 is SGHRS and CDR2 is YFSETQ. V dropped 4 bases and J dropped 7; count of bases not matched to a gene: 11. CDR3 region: CASSRGGGAQNSPLHF. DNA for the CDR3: TGCGCCAGCAGCCGAGGAGGGGGCGCTCAGAATTCACCCCTCCACTTT.

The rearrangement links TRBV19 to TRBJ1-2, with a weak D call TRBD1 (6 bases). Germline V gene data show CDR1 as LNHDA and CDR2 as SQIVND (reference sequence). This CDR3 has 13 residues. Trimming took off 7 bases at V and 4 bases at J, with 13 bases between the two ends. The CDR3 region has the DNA TGTGCCAGTACAATACCAGGGGTCTATGGCTACACCTTC. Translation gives CASTIPGVYGYTF.

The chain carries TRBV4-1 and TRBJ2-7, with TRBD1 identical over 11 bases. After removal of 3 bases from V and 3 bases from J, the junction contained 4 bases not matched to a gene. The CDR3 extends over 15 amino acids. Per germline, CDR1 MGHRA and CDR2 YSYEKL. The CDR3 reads CASSHTGTGGYEQYF. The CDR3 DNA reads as TGCGCCAGCAGCCACACCGGGACAGGGGGCTACGAGCAGTACTTC.

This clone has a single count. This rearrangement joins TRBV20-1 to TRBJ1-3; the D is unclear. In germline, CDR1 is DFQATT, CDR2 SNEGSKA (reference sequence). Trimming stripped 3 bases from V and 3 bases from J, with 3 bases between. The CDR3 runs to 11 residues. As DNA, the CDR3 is TGCAGTGCTAGGGATGGAAACACCATATATTTT. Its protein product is CSARDGNTIYF.

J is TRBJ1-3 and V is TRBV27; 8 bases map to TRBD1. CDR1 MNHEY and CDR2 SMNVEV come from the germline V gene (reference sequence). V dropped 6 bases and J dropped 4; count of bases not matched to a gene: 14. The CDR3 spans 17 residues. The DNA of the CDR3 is TGTGCCAGCAGGGCCGGGACAGGCCTACCTGGCGGAAACACCATATATTTT. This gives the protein CASRAGTGLPGGNTIYF.

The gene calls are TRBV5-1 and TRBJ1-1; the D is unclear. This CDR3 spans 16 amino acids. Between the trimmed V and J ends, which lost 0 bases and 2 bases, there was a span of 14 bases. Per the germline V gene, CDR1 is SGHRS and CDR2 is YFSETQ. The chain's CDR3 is CASSLVRTDTNTEAFF. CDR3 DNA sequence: TGCGCCAGCAGCTTGGTACGTACAGACACTAACACTGAAGCTTTCTTT. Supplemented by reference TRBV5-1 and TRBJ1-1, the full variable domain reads KAGVTQTPRYLIKTRGQQVTLSCSPISGHRSVSWYQQTPGQGLQFLFEYFSETQRNKGNFPGRFSGRQFSNSRSEMNVSTLELGDSALYLCASSLVRTDTNTEAFFGQGTRLTVV.

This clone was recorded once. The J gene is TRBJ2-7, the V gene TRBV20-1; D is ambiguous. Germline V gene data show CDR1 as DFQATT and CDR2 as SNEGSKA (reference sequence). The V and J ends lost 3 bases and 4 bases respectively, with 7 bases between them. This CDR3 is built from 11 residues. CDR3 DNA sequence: TGCAGTGCTAGGGGGTTTTACGAGCAGTACTTC. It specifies CSARGFYEQYF.

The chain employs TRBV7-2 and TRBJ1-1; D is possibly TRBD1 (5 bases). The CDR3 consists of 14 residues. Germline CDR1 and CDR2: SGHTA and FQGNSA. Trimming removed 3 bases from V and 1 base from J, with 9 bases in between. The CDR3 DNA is TGTGCCAGCAGCTTTGAGGGGTCGAACACTGAAGCTTTCTTT. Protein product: CASSFEGSNTEAFF.

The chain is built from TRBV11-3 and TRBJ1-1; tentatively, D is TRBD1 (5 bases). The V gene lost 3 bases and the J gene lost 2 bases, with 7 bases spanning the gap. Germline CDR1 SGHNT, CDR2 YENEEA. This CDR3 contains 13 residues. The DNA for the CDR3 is TGTGCCAGCAGCTTGGGGGGTAACACTGAAGCTTTCTTT. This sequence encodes CASSLGGNTEAFF.